The 15 T cell receptor beta chains below all came from one sample that was sequenced in a study of T cell clonotyping in hematopoietic cell transplantation. Generated by immunoSEQ multiplex PCR, the TCRdb table keeps only in-frame clones and is missing some. The repertoire holds about 18,000 clones, with about nine tenths as singletons. The sequencing sample was made of peripheral blood mononuclear cells. The receptors come from a middle-aged man in good health. Some clones in this sample may be carry-over from other donors' samples.

This rearrangement joins TRBV28 to TRBJ2-1; D perhaps matches TRBD2 (5 bases). CDR1 and CDR2 (germline): MDHEN, SYDVKM. This CDR3 is 14 amino acids long. V lost 4 bases and J lost 6, with 13 bases in between. The CDR3 bases are TGTGCCAGCAGTTCCCTACTAGTAGGCAATGAGCAGTTCTTC. As protein: CASSSLLVGNEQFF.

V is TRBV11-2 and J is TRBJ2-3; D is unclear. V dropped 4 bases and J dropped 3 bases, with 2 bases sitting between them. The germline gives CDR1 SGHAT, CDR2 FQNNGV. The CDR3 runs 11 residues. CDR3: CASSSTDTQYF. CDR3 coding DNA: TGTGCCAGCAGCTCAACAGATACGCAGTATTTT.

The chain carries TRBV5-4 and TRBJ1-4; D perhaps matches TRBD1 (5 bases). CDR3 length: 14 amino acids. From germline, CDR1 is SGHNT and CDR2 YYREEE (reference sequence). Trimming shortened V by 4 bases and J by 3 bases, and 10 bases separated the two germline ends. DNA of the CDR3: TGTGCCAGCAGCCGGGAGGGGCCTAATGAAAAACTGTTTTTT. The encoded protein is CASSREGPNEKLFF.

The chain combines TRBV6-1 with TRBJ1-2; TRBD1 might be the D (5 bases). The CDR3 is 13 amino acids. V shed 6 bases and J shed 3 bases, with 11 bases lying between them. The germline CDR1 and CDR2 sequences are MNHNS and SASEGT. The CDR3 nucleotides are TGTGCCAGCAGCGTGGGGGGAGACTATGGCTACACCTTC. Its translation is CASSVGGDYGYTF.

This clone has just one count. The J gene is TRBJ2-5, the V gene TRBV2; tentative D call: TRBD2 (6 bases). Germline lookup yields CDR1 SNHLY and CDR2 FYNNEI. The CDR3 consists of 13 residues. Between the trimmed V and J ends, which lost 6 bases and 5 bases, there was a span of 13 bases. The CDR3 DNA reads TGTGCCAGCAGACCCCGGGGGTCGGAGACCCAGTACTTC. Translating gives CASRPRGSETQYF.

This sequence joins TRBV2 and TRBJ1-5; D is undetermined. This CDR3 comprises 15 residues. V lost 6 bases to trimming and J lost 0 bases, with 12 bases between them. Per germline, CDR1 SNHLY and CDR2 FYNNEI. CDR3 bases: TGTGCCAGCAGCCTAGCTGGGAATAGCAATCAGCCCCAGCATTTT. It translates to CASSLAGNSNQPQHF.

The chain employs TRBV5-6 and TRBJ2-7; 8 nucleotides align to TRBD1. CDR3 size: 12 residues. Per the germline V gene, CDR1 is SGHDT and CDR2 is YYEEEE. V gave up 4 bases and J gave up 9 bases; unmatched junction bases: 6. The chain's CDR3 is CASSPDRVGQYF. CDR3 nucleotides: TGTGCCAGCAGCCCGGACAGGGTGGGGCAGTACTTC.

The chain recombines TRBV7-2 with TRBJ1-5; D ambiguous. Germline CDR1 reads SGHTA; CDR2 reads FQGNSA. V lost 1 base and J 0 bases, leaving 7 bases between the germline ends. This CDR3 spans 15 amino acids. The chain's CDR3 is CASSLGSASNQPQHF. The CDR3 DNA sequence: TGTGCCAGCAGCTTAGGCTCGGCTAGCAATCAGCCCCAGCATTTT.

This clone was recorded once. The chain is built from TRBV28 and TRBJ1-3; 8 bases are shared with TRBD1. The CDR3 is 15 amino acids. Trimming cost V 5 bases and J 10 bases; bases outside gene matches: 13. Germline lookup yields CDR1 MDHEN and CDR2 SYDVKM. The CDR3 sequence: CASSHSGTGPRTIYF. CDR3 DNA sequence: TGTGCCAGCAGTCACTCCGGGACAGGACCAAGGACCATATATTTT.

V is TRBV10-3 and J is TRBJ2-7; 10 bases are shared with TRBD1. Germline V gene sequence: CDR1 ENHRY, CDR2 SYGVKD. The CDR3 spans 15 residues. With V trimmed by 0 bases and J by 4 bases, 3 bases remained unmatched. CDR3 sequence (DNA): TGTGCCATCAGTGAGTCCGACAGGGGGCCATACGAGCAGTACTTC. Residues: CAISESDRGPYEQYF.

This rearrangement joins TRBV7-9 to TRBJ2-7, with 8 bases that match TRBD1. The germline V gene encodes CDR1 SEHNR and CDR2 FQNEAQ (reference sequence). The CDR3 extends over 14 amino acids. After removal of 5 bases from V and 2 bases from J, the junction contained 5 bases not matched to a gene. This CDR3 reads CASSPDRGPYEQYF. In DNA, the CDR3 is TGTGCCAGCAGCCCAGACAGGGGACCCTACGAGCAGTACTTC.

The chain joins TRBV30 to TRBJ2-3; D ambiguous. CDR1 GTSNPN and CDR2 SVGIG come from the germline V gene (reference sequence). The CDR3 is 15 amino acids. The ends were cut back, 0 bases at V and 2 bases at J, with 12 bases in the middle. The CDR3 here is CAWSVIDRNTDTQYF. The CDR3 nucleotides read TGTGCCTGGAGTGTTATTGATCGGAACACAGATACGCAGTATTTT.

The V and J genes are TRBV5-6 and TRBJ1-1; D may be TRBD1 (5 bases). In germline, CDR1 is SGHDT, CDR2 YYEEEE. This CDR3 contains 15 residues. V lost 0 bases and J lost 1, with 10 bases in between. In DNA, the CDR3 is TGTGCCAGCAGCTTGGGGGGACGTGAGAACACTGAAGCTTTCTTT. This sequence encodes CASSLGGRENTEAFF.

This chain uses TRBV7-2 with TRBJ2-4, with 9 positions matching TRBD1. This CDR3 spans 15 amino acids. Germline CDR1 reads SGHTA; CDR2 reads FQGNSA. V shed 2 bases and J 5 bases; nucleotides not matched to a gene: 4. CDR3 nucleotide sequence: TGTGCCAGCAGCTTAAAAACAGGGGGCCAAAACATTCAGTACTTC. Amino acid sequence: CASSLKTGGQNIQYF.

V usage is TRBV30 and J usage is TRBJ2-1; D gene uncertain. There are 11 residues in the CDR3. V was shortened by 5 bases and J by 7 bases, with 9 bases between the two germline ends. Germline V gene lookup returns CDR1 GTSNPN and CDR2 SVGIG (reference sequence). In DNA form, the CDR3 reads TGTGCCTGGGGATCCTGGAATGAGCAGTTCTTC. Amino acid sequence: CAWGSWNEQFF. The whole variable domain, remainder taken from reference TRBV30 and TRBJ2-1, is SQTIHQWPATLVQPVGSPLSLECTVEGTSNPNLYWYRQAAGRGLQLLFYSVGIGQISSEVPQNLSASRPQDRQFILSSKKLLLSDSGFYLCAWGSWNEQFFGPGTRLTVL.